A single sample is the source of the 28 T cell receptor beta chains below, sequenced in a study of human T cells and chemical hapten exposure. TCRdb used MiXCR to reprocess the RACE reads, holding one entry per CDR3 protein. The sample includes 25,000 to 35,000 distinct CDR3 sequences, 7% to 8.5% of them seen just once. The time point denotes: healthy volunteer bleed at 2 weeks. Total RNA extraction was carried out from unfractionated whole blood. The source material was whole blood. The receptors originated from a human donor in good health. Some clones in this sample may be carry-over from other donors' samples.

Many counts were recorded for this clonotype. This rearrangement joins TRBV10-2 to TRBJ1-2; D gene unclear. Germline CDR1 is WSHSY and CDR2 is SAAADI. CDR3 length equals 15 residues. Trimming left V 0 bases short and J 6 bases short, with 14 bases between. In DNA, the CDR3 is TGCGCCAGCAGTGAGTCGGGGAGGGTGTTCCATGGCTACACCTTC. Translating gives CASSESGRVFHGYTF.

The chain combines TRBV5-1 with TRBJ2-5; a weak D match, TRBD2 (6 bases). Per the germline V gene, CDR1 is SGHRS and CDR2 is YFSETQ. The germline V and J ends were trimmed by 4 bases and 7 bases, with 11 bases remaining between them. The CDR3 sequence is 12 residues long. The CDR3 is CASSPSEGTQYF. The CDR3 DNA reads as TGCGCCAGCAGCCCCTCGGAGGGGACCCAGTACTTC.

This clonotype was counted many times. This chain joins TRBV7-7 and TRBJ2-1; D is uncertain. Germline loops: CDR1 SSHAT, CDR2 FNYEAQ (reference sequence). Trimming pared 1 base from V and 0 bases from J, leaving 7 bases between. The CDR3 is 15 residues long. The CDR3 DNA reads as TGTGCCAGCAGCTTAGGCATTAGCTCCTACAATGAGCAGTTCTTC. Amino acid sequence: CASSLGISSYNEQFF.

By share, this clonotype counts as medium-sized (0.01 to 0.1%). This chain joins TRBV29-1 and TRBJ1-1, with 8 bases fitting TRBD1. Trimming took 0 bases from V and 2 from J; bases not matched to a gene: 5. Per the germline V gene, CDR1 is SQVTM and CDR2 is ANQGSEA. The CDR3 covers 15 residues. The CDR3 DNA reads TGCAGCGTTGAAGATCCACAGGGGGATAACACTGAAGCTTTCTTT. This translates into CSVEDPQGDNTEAFF. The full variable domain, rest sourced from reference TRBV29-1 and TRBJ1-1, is SAVISQKPSRDICQRGTSLTIQCQVDSQVTMMFWYRQQPGQSLTLIATANQGSEATYESGFVIDKFPISRPNLTFSTLTVSNMSPEDSSIYLCSVEDPQGDNTEAFFGQGTRLTVV.

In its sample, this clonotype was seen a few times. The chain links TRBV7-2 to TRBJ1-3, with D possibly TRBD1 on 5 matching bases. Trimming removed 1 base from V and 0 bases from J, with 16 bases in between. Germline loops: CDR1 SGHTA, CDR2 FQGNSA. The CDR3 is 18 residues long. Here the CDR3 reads CASSLVQWGPTSGNTIYF. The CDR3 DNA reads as TGTGCCAGCAGCTTAGTTCAGTGGGGCCCTACCTCTGGAAACACCATATATTTT.

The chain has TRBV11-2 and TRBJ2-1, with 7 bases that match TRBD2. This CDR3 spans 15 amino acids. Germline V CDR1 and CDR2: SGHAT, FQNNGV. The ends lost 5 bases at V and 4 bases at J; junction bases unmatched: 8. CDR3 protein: CASSRSPGRYNEQFF. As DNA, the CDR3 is TGTGCCAGCAGCCGAAGTCCCGGGAGGTACAATGAGCAGTTCTTC.

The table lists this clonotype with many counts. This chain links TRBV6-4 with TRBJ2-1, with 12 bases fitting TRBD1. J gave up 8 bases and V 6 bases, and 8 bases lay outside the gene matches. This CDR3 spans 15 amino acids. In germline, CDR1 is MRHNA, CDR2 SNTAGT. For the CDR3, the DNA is TGTGCCAGCAGCCCCACCGGGACAGGGGGCGATGAGCAGTTCTTC. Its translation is CASSPTGTGGDEQFF.

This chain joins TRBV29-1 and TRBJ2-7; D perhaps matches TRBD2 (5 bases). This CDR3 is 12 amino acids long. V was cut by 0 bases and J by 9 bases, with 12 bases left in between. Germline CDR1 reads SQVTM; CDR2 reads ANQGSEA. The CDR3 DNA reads TGCAGCGTTGAAGAGAGGGCAGACGGGCAGTACTTC. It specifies CSVEERADGQYF.

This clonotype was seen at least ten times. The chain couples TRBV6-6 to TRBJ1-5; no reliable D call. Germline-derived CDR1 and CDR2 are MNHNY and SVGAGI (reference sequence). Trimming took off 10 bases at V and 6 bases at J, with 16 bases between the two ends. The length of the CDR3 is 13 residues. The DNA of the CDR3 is TGTGCCACCCGACTGGGAGACGGTCAGCCCCAGCATTTT. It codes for CATRLGDGQPQHF.

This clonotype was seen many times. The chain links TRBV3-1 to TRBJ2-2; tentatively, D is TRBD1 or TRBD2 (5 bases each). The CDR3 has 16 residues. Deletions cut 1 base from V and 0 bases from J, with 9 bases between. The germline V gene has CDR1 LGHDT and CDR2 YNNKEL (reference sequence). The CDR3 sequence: CASSQGTGPNTGELFF. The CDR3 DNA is TGTGCCAGCAGCCAAGGTACGGGACCGAACACCGGGGAGCTGTTTTTT.

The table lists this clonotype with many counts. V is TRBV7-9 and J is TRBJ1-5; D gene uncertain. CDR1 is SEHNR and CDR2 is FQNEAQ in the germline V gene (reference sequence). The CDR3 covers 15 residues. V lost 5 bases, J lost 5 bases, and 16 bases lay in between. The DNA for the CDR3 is TGTGCCAGCAGCCCTACTCAGCCCGGCGATCAGCCCCAGCATTTT. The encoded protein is CASSPTQPGDQPQHF.

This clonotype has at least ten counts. The CDR3 sequence: CASSRSGQGYNEQFF. The DNA of the CDR3 is TGTGCCAGCAGTAGGTCAGGACAGGGATACAATGAGCAGTTCTTC. The V and J genes are TRBV2 and TRBJ2-1; 8 nucleotides agree with TRBD1. Germline V lookup: CDR1 SNHLY, CDR2 FYNNEI. The CDR3 covers 15 residues. J gave up 4 bases and V 5 bases, and 7 bases lay outside the gene matches.

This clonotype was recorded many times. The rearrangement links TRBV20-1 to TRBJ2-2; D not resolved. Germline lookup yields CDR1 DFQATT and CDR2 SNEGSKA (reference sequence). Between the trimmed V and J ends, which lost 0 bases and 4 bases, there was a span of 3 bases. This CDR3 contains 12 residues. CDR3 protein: CSARDPTGELFF. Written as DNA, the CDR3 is TGCAGTGCTAGAGACCCCACCGGGGAGCTGTTTTTT.

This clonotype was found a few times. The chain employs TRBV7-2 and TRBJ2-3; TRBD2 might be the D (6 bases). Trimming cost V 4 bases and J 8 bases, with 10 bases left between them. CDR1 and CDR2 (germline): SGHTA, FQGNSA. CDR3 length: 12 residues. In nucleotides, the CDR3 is TGTGCCAGCAGCTCGAGAGCGGGTACGCAGTATTTT. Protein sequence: CASSSRAGTQYF.

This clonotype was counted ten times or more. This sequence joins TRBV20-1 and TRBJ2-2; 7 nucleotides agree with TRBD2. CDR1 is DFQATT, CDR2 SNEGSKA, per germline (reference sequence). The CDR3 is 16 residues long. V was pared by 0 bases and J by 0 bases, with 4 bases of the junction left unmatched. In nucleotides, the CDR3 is TGCAGTGCTAGAGATGGCGGGAGACCGAACACCGGGGAGCTGTTTTTT. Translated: CSARDGGRPNTGELFF.

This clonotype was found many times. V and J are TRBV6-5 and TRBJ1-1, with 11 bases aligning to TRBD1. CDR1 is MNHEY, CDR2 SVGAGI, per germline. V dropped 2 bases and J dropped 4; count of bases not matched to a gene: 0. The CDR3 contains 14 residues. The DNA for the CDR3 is TGTGCCAGCAGTTACGGGACAGGGGGCACTGAAGCTTTCTTT. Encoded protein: CASSYGTGGTEAFF.

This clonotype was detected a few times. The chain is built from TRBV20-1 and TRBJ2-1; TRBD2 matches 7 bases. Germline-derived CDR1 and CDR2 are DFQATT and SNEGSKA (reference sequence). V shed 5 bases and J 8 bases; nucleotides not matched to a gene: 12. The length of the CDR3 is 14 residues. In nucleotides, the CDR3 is TGCAGTGCTTCGACTAGCTGGGCCGCAGATGAGCAGTTCTTC. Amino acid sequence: CSASTSWAADEQFF.

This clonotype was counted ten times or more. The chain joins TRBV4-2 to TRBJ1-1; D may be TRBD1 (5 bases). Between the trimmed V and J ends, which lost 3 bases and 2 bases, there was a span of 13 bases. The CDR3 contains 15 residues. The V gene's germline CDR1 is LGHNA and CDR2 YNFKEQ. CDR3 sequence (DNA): TGTGCCAGCAGCCACAGGGAAGTTATTAACACTGAAGCTTTCTTT. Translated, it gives CASSHREVINTEAFF.

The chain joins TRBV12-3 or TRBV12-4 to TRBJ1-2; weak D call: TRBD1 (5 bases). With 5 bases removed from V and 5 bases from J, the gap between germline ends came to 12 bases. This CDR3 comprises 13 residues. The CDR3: CASSGDGRYGYTF. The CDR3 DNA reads TGTGCCAGCAGTGGGGACGGGAGATATGGCTACACCTTC.

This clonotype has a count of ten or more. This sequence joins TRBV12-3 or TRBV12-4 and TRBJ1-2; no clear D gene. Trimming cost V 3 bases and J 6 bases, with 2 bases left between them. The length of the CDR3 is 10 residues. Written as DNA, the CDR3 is TGTGCCAGCAGTTTGAATGGCTACACCTTC. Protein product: CASSLNGYTF.

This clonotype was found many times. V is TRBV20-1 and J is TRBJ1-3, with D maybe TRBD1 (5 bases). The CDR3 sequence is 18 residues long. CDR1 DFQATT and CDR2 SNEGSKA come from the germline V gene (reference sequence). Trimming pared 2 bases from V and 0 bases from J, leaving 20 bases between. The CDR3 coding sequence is TGCAGTGCTAGACCTCGTCTCTATGACAGAACCTCTGGAAACACCATATATTTT. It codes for CSARPRLYDRTSGNTIYF.

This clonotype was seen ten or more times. CDR3 DNA sequence: TGTGCCAGCAGTGGGGCTCGACCGGATCAGCCCCAGCATTTT. It yields the protein CASSGARPDQPQHF. The rearrangement joins TRBV25-1 to TRBJ1-5; no clear D. This CDR3 spans 14 amino acids. Trimming removed 4 bases at V and 5 bases at J, with 12 bases between. Germline V gene lookup returns CDR1 MGHDK and CDR2 SYGVNS. The full variable domain, in which reference TRBV25-1 and TRBJ1-5 provide the parts outside the CDR3, is EADIYQTPRYLVIGTGKKITLECSQTMGHDKMYWYQQDPGMELHLIHYSYGVNSTEKGDLSSESTVSRIRTEHFPLTLESARPSHTSQYLCASSGARPDQPQHFGDGTRLSIL.

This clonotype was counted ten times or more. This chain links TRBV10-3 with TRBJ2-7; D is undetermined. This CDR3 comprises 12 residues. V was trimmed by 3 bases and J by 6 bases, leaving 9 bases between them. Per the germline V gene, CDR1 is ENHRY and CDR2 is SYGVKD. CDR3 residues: CAISEWSAEQYF. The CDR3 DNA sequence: TGTGCCATCAGTGAATGGTCCGCCGAGCAGTACTTC.

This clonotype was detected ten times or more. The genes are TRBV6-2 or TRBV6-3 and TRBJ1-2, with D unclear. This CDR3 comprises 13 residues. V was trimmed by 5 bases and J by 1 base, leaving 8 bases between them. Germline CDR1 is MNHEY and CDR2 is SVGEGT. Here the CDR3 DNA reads TGTGCCAGCAGTCGGACGGATAACTATGGCTACACCTTC. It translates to CASSRTDNYGYTF.

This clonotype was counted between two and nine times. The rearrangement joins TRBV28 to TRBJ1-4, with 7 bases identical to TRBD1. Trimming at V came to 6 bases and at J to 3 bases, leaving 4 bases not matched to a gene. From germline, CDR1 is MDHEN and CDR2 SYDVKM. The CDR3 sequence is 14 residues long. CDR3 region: CASRMDRSNEKLFF. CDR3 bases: TGTGCCAGCAGAATGGACAGGTCTAATGAAAAACTGTTTTTT.

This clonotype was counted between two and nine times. CDR3 in amino acids: CASSFKGALLNEQFF. As DNA, the CDR3 is TGTGCCAGCAGTTTCAAGGGGGCGCTTTTAAATGAGCAGTTCTTC. The chain uses TRBV12-3 or TRBV12-4 and TRBJ2-1; 7 positions agree with TRBD1. The CDR3 runs to 15 residues. The V gene end was trimmed by 3 bases and the J gene end by 7 bases; junction bases not matched to a gene: 9.

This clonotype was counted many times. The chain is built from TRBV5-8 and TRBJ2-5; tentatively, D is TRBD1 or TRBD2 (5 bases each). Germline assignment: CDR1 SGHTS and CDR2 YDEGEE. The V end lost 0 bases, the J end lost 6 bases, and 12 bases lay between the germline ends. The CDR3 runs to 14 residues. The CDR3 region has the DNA TGTGCCAGCAGCTTGGGAGGGGCCGGGAAGACCCAGTACTTC. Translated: CASSLGGAGKTQYF.

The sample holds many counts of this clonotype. Written as DNA, the CDR3 is TGCGCCAGCAGTCACTCCCCGCCCCCCTCGGGAGGGGAGCAGTACTTC. Translating it yields CASSHSPPPSGGEQYF. The chain employs TRBV23-1 and TRBJ2-7, with 8 bases aligning to TRBD2. TRBV23-1 is marked as an open reading frame, function uncertain. The CDR3 consists of 16 residues. V shed 3 bases and J 7 bases; nucleotides not matched to a gene: 14.